A selection of T cell receptor beta chains follows, all from one sample in a study of blood T cell repertoires in COVID-19. Repertoires were generated with immunoSEQ multiplex PCR, while TCRdb's copy carries only in-frame clones and drops some. This sample has fewer than 300,000 clones, with approximately 90% found just once. Sequencing was done on a sample of peripheral blood. Every receptor here comes from a woman aged 25 to 45 with COVID-19, enrolled during active disease. The CDR3 runs from the conserved cysteine through the conserved F or W. A D gene is named only where the DNA matches it firmly. A row's size may be missing; if present it is once, few, many or a size class.

j_call d_call v_call clone_size cdr3_aa cdr3_nt
TRBJ1-3 TRBD1 TRBV28 NA CASGLSSGTGGIPGNTIYF TGTGCCAGCGGCCTCTCCTCCGGGACAGGGGGCATTCCTGGAAACACCATATATTTT
TRBJ2-7 TRBD2 TRBV2 NA CASSDLGLAGTYEQYF TGTGCCAGCAGTGACTTAGGACTAGCGGGTACCTACGAGCAGTACTTC
TRBJ1-4 NA TRBV29-1 NA CSVAGATNEKLFF TGCAGCGTTGCAGGGGCAACTAATGAAAAACTGTTTTTT
TRBJ1-1 TRBD1 TRBV5-8 NA CASSLPGQEGTEAFF TGTGCCAGCAGCTTGCCGGGACAGGAGGGGACTGAAGCTTTCTTT
TRBJ1-2 TRBD1 TRBV19 NA CASALDRGHGGYTF TGTGCCAGTGCTTTGGACAGGGGGCATGGTGGCTACACCTTC
TRBJ2-1 TRBD2 TRBV7-3 NA CASSLTSGRVYNEQFF TGTGCCAGCAGCTTGACTAGCGGGAGAGTCTACAATGAGCAGTTCTTC
TRBJ2-3 TRBD2 TRBV19 few CASSIGRGRFGTQYF TGTGCCAGTAGTATAGGGCGCGGGAGGTTCGGTACGCAGTATTTT
TRBJ2-7 NA TRBV29-1 NA CSVTGRDEQYF TGCAGCGTAACAGGCAGGGACGAGCAGTACTTC
TRBJ1-5 NA TRBV27 NA CASSFFAGAGWWPQHF TGTGCCAGCAGTTTTTTCGCTGGGGCAGGGTGGTGGCCCCAGCATTTT
TRBJ1-2 TRBD1 TRBV12-3/TRBV12-4 NA CASHGTGVNGYTF TGTGCCAGCCATGGGACAGGGGTAAATGGCTACACCTTC
TRBJ1-6 NA TRBV2 NA CASSRGNNSPLHF TGTGCCAGCAGTCGGGGGAATAATTCACCCCTCCACTTT
TRBJ1-4 NA TRBV6-1 NA CASSEPRGGGNEKLFF TGTGCCAGCAGTGAACCCCGGGGAGGGGGGAATGAAAAACTGTTTTTT
TRBJ1-4 NA TRBV7-9 NA CASCPDNGEKLFF TGTGCCAGCTGTCCTGACAACGGTGAAAAACTGTTTTTT
TRBJ1-5 NA TRBV3-1/TRBV3-2 NA CASSQQGNNQPQHF TGTGCCAGCAGCCAGCAGGGGAACAATCAGCCCCAGCATTTT
TRBJ1-5 TRBD1 TRBV4-1 NA CASSPIAQGGNQPQHF TGCGCCAGCAGCCCCATCGCACAGGGGGGCAATCAGCCCCAGCATTTT
TRBJ2-3 TRBD2 TRBV10-3 NA CAASPGLAGGRTDTQYF TGTGCCGCATCCCCGGGACTAGCGGGAGGGCGCACAGATACGCAGTATTTT
TRBJ1-5 NA TRBV19 few CASTPSQGRLGNQPQHF TGTGCCAGTACCCCGTCCCAGGGGCGGTTAGGCAATCAGCCCCAGCATTTT
TRBJ1-1 NA TRBV29-1 NA CSVDRSEVRAFF TGCAGCGTTGATCGATCGGAGGTGAGGGCTTTCTTT
TRBJ1-6 NA TRBV19 NA CASSTEANSYNSPLHF TGTGCCAGTAGTACCGAGGCGAACTCCTATAATTCACCCCTCCACTTT
TRBJ1-5 NA TRBV29-1 once CSVGDRLDQPQHF TGCAGCGTTGGAGACAGGCTGGATCAGCCCCAGCATTTT
TRBJ2-2 TRBD2 TRBV9 NA CASSVASSGRTSGELFF TGTGCCAGCAGCGTAGCTTCTAGCGGGAGAACTTCCGGGGAGCTGTTTTTT
TRBJ1-6 NA TRBV21-1 once CASSKTETYNSPLHF TGTGCCAGCAGCAAAACAGAGACATATAATTCACCCCTCCACTTT
TRBJ2-7 TRBD1 TRBV7-9 NA CASSHIQGNYEQYF TGTGCCAGCAGCCATATACAGGGGAACTACGAGCAGTACTTC
TRBJ1-2 NA TRBV30 NA CAWTVATGYGYTF TGTGCCTGGACCGTCGCGACAGGCTATGGCTACACCTTC
TRBJ2-7 NA TRBV28 few CASSVPGHQSHEQYF TGTGCCAGCAGTGTACCGGGACACCAGTCCCACGAGCAGTACTTC
TRBJ2-3 TRBD1 TRBV28 NA CASSPGTGGAPRQYF TGTGCCAGCAGTCCCGGGACAGGGGGGGCTCCTAGGCAGTATTTT
TRBJ1-1 NA TRBV6-1 NA CASSDNWNTEAFF TGTGCCAGCAGTGATAACTGGAACACTGAAGCTTTCTTT
TRBJ1-1 NA TRBV13 NA CASSLARRTGNTEAFF TGTGCCAGCAGCTTAGCCAGAAGGACGGGAAACACTGAAGCTTTCTTT
TRBJ2-5 TRBD1 TRBV6-5 NA CASSIGTDRETQYF TGTGCCAGCAGTATAGGGACAGATAGGGAGACCCAGTACTTC
TRBJ2-3 TRBD2 TRBV3-1/TRBV3-2 once CASSLGLAGGVHTQYF TGTGCCAGCAGCCTCGGACTAGCGGGAGGGGTACATACGCAGTATTTT
TRBJ1-1 NA TRBV6-6 NA CASSYFPGNTEAFF TGTGCCAGCAGTTACTTCCCAGGTAACACTGAAGCTTTCTTT
TRBJ2-3 TRBD2 TRBV4-1 NA CASSQGTSEHTQYF TGCGCCAGCAGCCAAGGGACTAGCGAGCATACGCAGTATTTT
TRBJ2-7 TRBD2 TRBV5-1 NA CASSPLGGNSYEQYF TGCGCCAGCAGCCCATTGGGGGGGAATTCCTACGAGCAGTACTTC
TRBJ2-5 NA TRBV11-2 NA CASSRETQETQYF TGTGCCAGCAGCCGCGAGACTCAAGAGACCCAGTACTTC
TRBJ1-2 NA TRBV10-3 NA CAIKVGGTNYGYTF TGTGCCATCAAGGTAGGGGGAACTAACTATGGCTACACCTTC
TRBJ1-2 TRBD1 TRBV30 NA CAWSVPITGGAGGYTF TGTGCCTGGAGTGTCCCCATCACAGGGGGCGCGGGGGGCTACACCTTC
TRBJ1-1 NA TRBV11-2 few CASSLRGAAGTEAFF TGTGCCAGCAGCTTGCGGGGGGCTGCGGGCACTGAAGCTTTCTTT
TRBJ2-1 TRBD1 TRBV5-1 NA CASSSTGQATDEQFF TGCGCCAGCAGCTCCACCGGACAGGCCACCGATGAGCAGTTCTTC
TRBJ1-5 NA TRBV19 NA CASKPRVNQPQHF TGTGCCAGTAAACCGAGGGTAAATCAGCCCCAGCATTTT
TRBJ2-3 NA TRBV20-1 few CSAQRTDTQYF TGCAGTGCTCAGAGGACAGATACGCAGTATTTT
TRBJ1-4 NA TRBV6-6 NA CASRFTPGVNEKLFF TGTGCCAGCAGATTCACTCCAGGGGTTAATGAAAAACTGTTTTTT
TRBJ2-7 NA TRBV9 few CASSVGQLSSYEQYF TGTGCCAGCAGCGTAGGACAGCTCAGCTCCTACGAGCAGTACTTC
TRBJ1-2 NA TRBV30 once CAWSVSTVGYTF TGTGCCTGGAGTGTTTCCACGGTTGGCTACACCTTC
TRBJ2-6 NA TRBV11-1 NA CASSFSDSGANVLTF TGTGCCAGCAGCTTTAGCGACTCTGGGGCCAACGTCCTGACTTTC
TRBJ1-1 NA TRBV14 NA CASSEMNTEAFF TGTGCCAGCAGTGAGATGAACACTGAAGCTTTCTTT
TRBJ1-1 TRBD1 TRBV27 NA CASSQSRRGQMNTEAFF TGTGCCAGCAGTCAGAGCCGCAGGGGACAGATGAACACTGAAGCTTTCTTT
TRBJ1-2 TRBD1 TRBV6-5 NA CASSLTGAYGYTF TGTGCCAGCAGCTTGACAGGGGCCTATGGCTACACCTTC
TRBJ2-7 TRBD2 TRBV6-5 once CASSPKGLAAYEQYF TGTGCCAGCAGTCCCAAGGGACTAGCGGCTTACGAGCAGTACTTC
TRBJ1-5 NA TRBV9 NA CASSVDARRDQPQHF TGTGCCAGCAGCGTTGATGCCAGACGGGATCAGCCCCAGCATTTT
TRBJ1-3 NA TRBV2 NA CASRNQGLRGGANTIYF TGTGCCAGCAGGAATCAGGGGTTGAGGGGGGGTGCAAACACCATATATTTT
TRBJ2-4 TRBD1 TRBV7-9 NA CASSGEPGQQNIQYF TGTGCCAGCAGCGGAGAACCGGGACAGCAAAACATTCAGTACTTC